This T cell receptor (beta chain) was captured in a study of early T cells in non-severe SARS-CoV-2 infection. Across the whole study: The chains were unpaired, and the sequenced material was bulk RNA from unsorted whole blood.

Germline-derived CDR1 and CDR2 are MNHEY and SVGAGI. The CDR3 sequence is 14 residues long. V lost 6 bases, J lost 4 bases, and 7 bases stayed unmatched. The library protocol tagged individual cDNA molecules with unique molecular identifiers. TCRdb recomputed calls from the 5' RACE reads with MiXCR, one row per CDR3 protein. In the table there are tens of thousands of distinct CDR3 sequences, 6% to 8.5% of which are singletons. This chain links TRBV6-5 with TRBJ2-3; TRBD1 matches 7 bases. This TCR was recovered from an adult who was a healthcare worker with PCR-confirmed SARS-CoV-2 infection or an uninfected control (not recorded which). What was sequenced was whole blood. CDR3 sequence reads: CASSPGTEADTQYF. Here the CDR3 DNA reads TGTGCCAGCAGCCCCGGGACAGAGGCAGATACGCAGTATTTT.